Sequencing of this TCR beta chain was carried out in a study of T-cell reconstitution after alpha-beta-depleted transplantation in children. General study results and limits: Expanded clones from the graft, numbering several hundred, reportedly supplied alpha-beta T cells about two months after transplant. After transplant, high TCRbeta diversity at day 60 in some patients arose from surviving recipient T cells and thymic progenitors.

In its sample, this clonotype was seen a few times. Its specificity is not known. Preparation of the TCRbeta library used unique molecular identifiers. TCRdb redid the calling of the PCR reads with MiXCR, one entry per CDR3 protein. The table has hundreds of thousands of distinct CDR3 sequences, roughly 8.2% seen once. Trimming removed 0 bases from V and 7 bases from J; junction bases left unmatched: 10. CDR1 is SGHVS, CDR2 FNYEAQ, per germline. This CDR3 region has 16 residues. This sequence was found in a male patient younger than 18 who had a stem cell transplant for acute lymphoblastic leukemia, so the T cells may come from the graft donor. Sample: PBMCs, mostly from graft donor cells, taken 180 days after TCRalphabeta/CD19-depleted stem cell transplant. The chain carries TRBV7-6 and TRBJ2-7; 9 nucleotides align to TRBD1. The CDR3 DNA reads as TGTGCCAGCAGCTTAGCCACCGGGACAGGGACGGGTGAGCAGTACTTC. It codes for CASSLATGTGTGEQYF.